This entry features one TCR beta chain sequence. Its target is not known. Compared with germline, one end of the junction differs, possibly owing to a read error. This sample is part of a study of response to subunit inactivated influenza vaccine. General study results and limits: Each seasonal influenza vaccination recruits few new T cells, the authors suggested.

The CDR3 spans 15 residues. Germline loops: CDR1 SEHNR, CDR2 FQNEAQ (reference sequence). TCRdb reprocessed the RT-PCR reads with MiXCR, giving one entry per CDR3 protein. The profile shows roughly 500,000 distinct CDR3 sequences, 16% of them singletons. The sample in question was CD4+ T cells sorted from PBMCs, obtained around 25 months after vaccination. The receptor comes from a man aged 45 to 75 who received an inactivated influenza vaccine. V is TRBV7-9 and J is TRBJ2-3; D is undetermined. The CDR3 nucleotides read TGTGCCAGCAGCTTAGAGAAGAGTGGTGGTGGCGGCTTTGTATTT. Amino acids: CASSLEKSGGGGFVF.